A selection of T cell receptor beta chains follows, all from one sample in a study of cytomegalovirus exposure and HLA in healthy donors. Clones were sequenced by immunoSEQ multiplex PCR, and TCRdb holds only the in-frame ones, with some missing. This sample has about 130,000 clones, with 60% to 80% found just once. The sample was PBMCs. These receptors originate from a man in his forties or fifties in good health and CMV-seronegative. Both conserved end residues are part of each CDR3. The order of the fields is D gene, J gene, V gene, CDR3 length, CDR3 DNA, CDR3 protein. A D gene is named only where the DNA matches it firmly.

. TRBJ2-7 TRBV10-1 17 TGCGCCAGCGACAGCGTTTCTCCCCCCCCGAGCTCCTACGAGCAGTACTTC CASDSVSPPPSSYEQYF
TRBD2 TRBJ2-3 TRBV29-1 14 TGCAGCGTTGAAGTAGCGGGAGCGACAGATACGCAGTATTTT CSVEVAGATDTQYF
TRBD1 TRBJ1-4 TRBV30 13 TGTGCCTGCCTCGGGACAGAGAATGAAAAACTGTTTTTT CACLGTENEKLFF
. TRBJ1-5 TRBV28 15 TGTGCCAGCACTTTACTACAGGTCAGCAATCAGCCCCAGCATTTT CASTLLQVSNQPQHF
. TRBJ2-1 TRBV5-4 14 TGTGCCAGCAGCCAACCGGGAGACTACAATGAGCAGTTCTTC CASSQPGDYNEQFF
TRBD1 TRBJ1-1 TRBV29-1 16 TGCAGCGTTGAAGGGACAGGAGGGGTTTCGAACACTGAAGCTTTCTTT CSVEGTGGVSNTEAFF
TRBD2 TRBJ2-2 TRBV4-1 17 TGCGCCAGCAGCCAAGAGCTAGCGGGAGTCCGCACCGGGGAGCTGTTTTTT CASSQELAGVRTGELFF
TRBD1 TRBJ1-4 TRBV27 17 TGTGCCAGCAGTTCTCGGGACAGGGGGGGCATAAGTGAAAAACTGTTTTTT CASSSRDRGGISEKLFF
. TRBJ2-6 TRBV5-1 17 TGCGCCAGCAGCCCCCGTCAGGGAAACTCTGGGGCCAACGTCCTGACTTTC CASSPRQGNSGANVLTF
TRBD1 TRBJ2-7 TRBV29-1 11 TGCAGCGCCGTCAGGGGGCGGGAGCAGTACTTC CSAVRGREQYF
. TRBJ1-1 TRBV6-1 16 TGTGCCAGCAGTGAGCTCCAGGGGTACATGAACACTGAAGCTTTCTTT CASSELQGYMNTEAFF